One and the same sample provided the 22 T cell receptor beta chains below, sequenced in a study of blood T cell repertoires in COVID-19. Measured with immunoSEQ multiplex PCR; TCRdb has only the in-frame clones, and not every one. The sample has 180,000 or so clones; roughly 80% are singletons. Sequencing was done on a sample of PBMCs or T cells enriched from blood (not recorded which). These receptors were collected from a man aged 35-49 years who had recovered from COVID-19.

V usage is TRBV10-1 and J usage is TRBJ1-5; 8 positions agree with TRBD1. The germline V gene has CDR1 WNHNN and CDR2 SYGVQD (reference sequence). V gave up 6 bases and J gave up 0 bases; unmatched junction bases: 10. CDR3 length: 17 amino acids. The CDR3 loop is CASSDRGAKYSNQPQHF. In DNA, the CDR3 is TGCGCCAGCAGCGACAGGGGAGCAAAATATAGCAATCAGCCCCAGCATTTT.

The J gene is TRBJ2-3, the V gene TRBV5-1; 11 bases align to TRBD2. Trimming cost V 4 bases and J 4 bases; bases outside gene matches: 2. Germline assignment: CDR1 SGHRS and CDR2 YFSETQ. This CDR3 contains 14 residues. The CDR3 region has the DNA TGCGCCAGCAGCCGGACTAGCGGGTCAGATACGCAGTATTTT. Amino acids: CASSRTSGSDTQYF.

V is TRBV11-3 and J is TRBJ1-1; D unresolved. CDR1 is SGHNT, CDR2 YENEEA, per germline. Trimming left V 1 base short and J 4 bases short, with 13 bases between. The CDR3 totals 15 residues. The CDR3 DNA follows: TGTGCCAGCAGCTTAGGTATCCGGTGGTGCACTGAAGCTTTCTTT. This encodes CASSLGIRWCTEAFF.

The V gene is TRBV30, the J gene TRBJ2-1, with 11 nucleotides matching TRBD1. Germline-derived CDR1 and CDR2 are GTSNPN and SVGIG (reference sequence). The CDR3 runs to 15 residues. V lost 4 bases, J lost 6 bases, and 8 bases stayed unmatched. The CDR3 spells CAWTPGQGAFNEQFF. CDR3 bases: TGTGCCTGGACCCCCGGACAGGGGGCTTTCAATGAGCAGTTCTTC. The whole variable domain, filled in from reference TRBV30 and TRBJ2-1, reads SQTIHQWPATLVQPVGSPLSLECTVEGTSNPNLYWYRQAAGRGLQLLFYSVGIGQISSEVPQNLSASRPQDRQFILSSKKLLLSDSGFYLCAWTPGQGAFNEQFFGPGTRLTVL.

The chain couples TRBV5-1 to TRBJ1-1; 12 bases agree with TRBD1. The ends lost 4 bases at V and 10 bases at J; junction bases unmatched: 14. The CDR3 runs to 16 residues. In germline, CDR1 is SGHRS, CDR2 YFSETQ. CDR3 sequence reads: CASSPMGQGARRVAFF. CDR3 in DNA: TGCGCCAGCAGCCCGATGGGACAGGGGGCGCGTAGAGTAGCTTTCTTT.

J is TRBJ2-5 and V is TRBV5-1; TRBD2 matches at 8 bases. The germline V gene has CDR1 SGHRS and CDR2 YFSETQ. The CDR3 extends over 19 amino acids. Unmatched junction bases numbered 19, after V lost 2 bases and J lost 4 bases. The CDR3 DNA sequence: TGCGCCAGCAGCTTACCCCCCGGGGGGGGTAAGACAATAGGAGAGACCCAGTACTTC. It codes for CASSLPPGGGKTIGETQYF.

The J gene is TRBJ1-2, the V gene TRBV6-1; D possibly corresponds to TRBD1 (5 bases). The V end lost 1 base, the J end lost 8 bases, and 17 bases lay between the germline ends. Germline CDR1 is MNHNS and CDR2 is SASEGT. The CDR3 consists of 15 residues. The CDR3: CASSEGQSGRLGYTF. CDR3 DNA: TGTGCCAGCAGTGAAGGACAGTCCGGCCGCTTAGGCTACACCTTC.

This clone has only one observation. V gene TRBV6-2 or TRBV6-3 combines with J gene TRBJ1-2; the match to TRBD1 covers 7 bases. The V gene's germline CDR1 is MNHEY and CDR2 SVGEGT. Trimming at V came to 5 bases and at J to 4 bases, leaving 10 bases not matched to a gene. The CDR3 runs to 15 residues. The CDR3 sequence: CASSLTEGAIYGYTF. CDR3 nucleotide sequence: TGTGCCAGCAGTCTTACTGAGGGGGCCATCTATGGCTACACCTTC.

This chain uses TRBV4-1 with TRBJ1-4; 7 bases align to TRBD1. There are 14 residues in the CDR3. Germline V gives CDR1 MGHRA, CDR2 YSYEKL. Trimming cost V 4 bases and J 4 bases; bases outside gene matches: 3. The DNA for the CDR3 is TGCGCCAGCAGCCTACAGGGGAATAATGAAAAACTGTTTTTT. Residues: CASSLQGNNEKLFF.

The J gene is TRBJ1-6, the V gene TRBV5-6; 11 nucleotides agree with TRBD1. V shed 3 bases and J 9 bases; nucleotides not matched to a gene: 2. This CDR3 is built from 14 residues. Per germline, CDR1 SGHDT and CDR2 YYEEEE. CDR3 in DNA: TGTGCCAGCAGCTCTGGGACAGGGGGTTCACCCCTCCACTTT. It translates to CASSSGTGGSPLHF.

The chain links TRBV6-6 to TRBJ1-2, with D possibly being TRBD1 (6 bases). This CDR3 comprises 12 residues. Germline-derived CDR1 and CDR2 are MNHNY and SVGAGI (reference sequence). V was cut by 6 bases and J by 3 bases, with 8 bases left in between. CDR3 coding DNA: TGTGCCAGCAGGAGGACAGACTATGGCTACACCTTC. This codes for CASRRTDYGYTF.

V and J are TRBV7-9 and TRBJ1-1; TRBD1 matches at 7 bases. V was pared by 1 base and J by 3 bases, with 5 bases of the junction left unmatched. CDR1 SEHNR and CDR2 FQNEAQ come from the germline V gene (reference sequence). The CDR3 consists of 15 residues. CDR3 residues: CASSLGQGLDTEAFF. DNA of the CDR3: TGTGCCAGCAGCTTAGGACAGGGATTGGACACTGAAGCTTTCTTT.

This CDR3 reads CASSLGQGANEQFF. The CDR3 nucleotides read TGCGCCAGCAGCTTGGGACAGGGGGCCAATGAGCAGTTCTTC. J is TRBJ2-1 and V is TRBV5-1, with TRBD1 identical over 10 bases. The CDR3 extends over 14 amino acids. In germline, CDR1 is SGHRS, CDR2 YFSETQ. The trim removed 0 bases at V and 6 bases at J, leaving 0 bases unmatched.

The V gene is TRBV19, the J gene TRBJ1-5; 7 bases line up with TRBD1. V shed 2 bases and J 2 bases; nucleotides not matched to a gene: 9. Germline CDR1 LNHDA, CDR2 SQIVND (reference sequence). This CDR3 has 17 residues. CDR3 region: CASSIPPTGWGNQPQHF. Written as DNA, the CDR3 is TGTGCCAGTAGTATACCACCGACAGGGTGGGGCAATCAGCCCCAGCATTTT. The complete variable domain, with remaining parts taken from reference TRBV19 and TRBJ1-5, reads DGGITQSPKYLFRKEGQNVTLSCEQNLNHDAMYWYRQDPGQGLRLIYYSQIVNDFQKGDIAEGYSVSREKKESFPLTVTSAQKNPTAFYLCASSIPPTGWGNQPQHFGDGTRLSIL.

This rearrangement joins TRBV19 to TRBJ1-4; 9 nucleotides agree with TRBD1. The CDR3 has 14 residues. The germline V gene encodes CDR1 LNHDA and CDR2 SQIVND (reference sequence). With V trimmed by 10 bases and J by 8 bases, 11 bases remained unmatched. The DNA of the CDR3 is TGTGCCACCTCGGAGACGACAGGGGGGGAAAAACTGTTTTTT. This sequence encodes CATSETTGGEKLFF. The whole variable domain, remainder taken from reference TRBV19 and TRBJ1-4, is DGGITQSPKYLFRKEGQNVTLSCEQNLNHDAMYWYRQDPGQGLRLIYYSQIVNDFQKGDIAEGYSVSREKKESFPLTVTSAQKNPTAFYLCATSETTGGEKLFFGSGTQLSVL.

The V gene is TRBV19, the J gene TRBJ1-1; D perhaps matches TRBD1 (5 bases). CDR3 length equals 13 residues. The germline V and J ends were trimmed by 3 bases and 4 bases, with 9 bases remaining between them. CDR1 is LNHDA and CDR2 is SQIVND in the germline V gene (reference sequence). CDR3 nucleotide sequence: TGTGCCAGTAGTATCGGGGGGGGCACTGAAGCTTTCTTT. The encoded protein is CASSIGGGTEAFF.

This chain uses TRBV11-3 with TRBJ2-1, with 12 bases lining up with TRBD1. The CDR3 is 15 amino acids. From germline, CDR1 is SGHNT and CDR2 YENEEA. After removal of 5 bases from V and 7 bases from J, the junction contained 6 bases not matched to a gene. CDR3 DNA: TGTGCCAGCAGCCGGGACAGGGGGCTCGGAAATGAGCAGTTCTTC. Residues: CASSRDRGLGNEQFF.

This chain connects TRBV2 to TRBJ2-1; possibly TRBD1 for D (5 bases). Germline lookup yields CDR1 SNHLY and CDR2 FYNNEI. The V end lost 2 bases, the J end lost 10 bases, and 12 bases lay between the germline ends. The CDR3 contains 13 residues. CDR3 in amino acids: CASSELAREEQFF. DNA of the CDR3: TGTGCCAGCAGTGAACTTGCCAGGGAAGAGCAGTTCTTC.

The J gene is TRBJ1-2, the V gene TRBV12-5; D might be TRBD1 (6 bases). Trimming stripped 6 bases from V and 9 bases from J, with 20 bases between. CDR1 and CDR2 (germline): LGHNT, FRNRAP. The CDR3 loop spans 14 amino acids. The CDR3 coding sequence is TGTGCTAGTGGATCCGAGACAGGCCAGAAGAGCTACACCTTC. Protein: CASGSETGQKSYTF.

This clone was seen ten or more times. V usage is TRBV6-5 and J usage is TRBJ1-3; D remains unclear. This CDR3 has 14 amino acids. The ends were cut back, 5 bases at V and 2 bases at J, with 10 bases in the middle. The germline CDR1 and CDR2 sequences are MNHEY and SVGAGI. CDR3: CASSIDGAGNTIYF. The CDR3 DNA sequence: TGTGCCAGCAGTATTGACGGGGCTGGAAACACCATATATTTT.

The gene calls are TRBV7-3 and TRBJ1-1; tentative D call: TRBD1 (6 bases). CDR1 is SGHTA and CDR2 is FQGTGA in the germline V gene. The CDR3 covers 15 residues. Deletions cut 5 bases from V and 4 bases from J, with 17 bases between. The CDR3 bases are TGTGCCAGCAGCCTCAGCGGCCAGGGGCCCACTGAAGCTTTCTTT. Its translation: CASSLSGQGPTEAFF. The full variable domain, its missing parts supplied by reference TRBV7-3 and TRBJ1-1, is GAGVSQTPSNKVTEKGKYVELRCDPISGHTALYWYRQSLGQGPEFLIYFQGTGAADDSGLPNDRFFAVRPEGSVSTLKIQRTERGDSAVYLCASSLSGQGPTEAFFGQGTRLTVV.

The chain employs TRBV9 and TRBJ1-2; 8 nucleotides align to TRBD1. Germline V CDR1 and CDR2: SGDLS, YYNGEE. The CDR3 runs to 15 residues. V trimming: 3 bases; J trimming: 7 bases; junction bases outside the gene matches: 11. The CDR3 loop reads CASSGLGQGGPGYTF. The CDR3 DNA sequence: TGTGCCAGCAGCGGACTAGGACAGGGCGGCCCTGGCTACACCTTC.